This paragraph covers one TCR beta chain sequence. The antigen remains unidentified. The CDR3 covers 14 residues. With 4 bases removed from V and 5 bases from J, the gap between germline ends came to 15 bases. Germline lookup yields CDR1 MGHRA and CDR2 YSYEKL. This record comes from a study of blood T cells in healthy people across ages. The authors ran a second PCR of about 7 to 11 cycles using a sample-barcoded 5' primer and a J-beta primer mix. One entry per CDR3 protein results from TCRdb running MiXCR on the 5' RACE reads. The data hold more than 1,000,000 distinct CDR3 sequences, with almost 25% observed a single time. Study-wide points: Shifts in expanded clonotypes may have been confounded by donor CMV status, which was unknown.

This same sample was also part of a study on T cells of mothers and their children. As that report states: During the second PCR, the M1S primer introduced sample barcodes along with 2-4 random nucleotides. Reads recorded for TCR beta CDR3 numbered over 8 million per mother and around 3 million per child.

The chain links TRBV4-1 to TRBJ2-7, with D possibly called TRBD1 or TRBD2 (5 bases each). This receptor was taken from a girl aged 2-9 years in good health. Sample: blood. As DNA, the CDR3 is TGCGCCAGCAGCCCAAGCGGTCAGGGACACGAGCAGTACTTC. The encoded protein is CASSPSGQGHEQYF.